Below are 12 T cell receptor beta chains sequenced from a single sample in a study of cytomegalovirus exposure and HLA in healthy donors (dated by TCRdb to the late 2010s). The receptor library was made with the immunoSEQ multiplex PCR assay. A mixture of 60 forward primers for TCR Vbeta segments and 13 reverse primers for TCR Jbeta segments was used in the multiplex PCR. What TCRdb holds here is the immuneACCESS table cut down to in-frame rearrangements. Part of the clones is not present; checked against another copy, under half of the missing clones reflect an unresolved V gene, and the others are unexplained. The sample data list roughly 120,000 clones, and over 75% of these were observed just once. The ten biggest clones cover approximately 2.7% of the sample. The sequencing input was PBMCs. The receptors here all came from a woman between 18 and 29 years old in good health and CMV-seronegative.

The V gene is TRBV4-2, the J gene TRBJ2-3; maybe TRBD2 (5 bases). Looked up from germline, CDR1 is LGHNA and CDR2 is YNFKEQ. CDR3 length: 16 residues. V was shortened by 0 bases and J by 6 bases, with 16 bases between the two germline ends. CDR3 sequence: CASSQESSDPFDTQYF. The CDR3 region has the DNA TGTGCCAGCAGCCAAGAGAGTAGCGATCCGTTCGATACGCAGTATTTT.

The chain joins TRBV7-9 to TRBJ2-5, with TRBD2 identical over 10 bases. CDR3 size: 15 residues. Germline-derived CDR1 and CDR2 are SEHNR and FQNEAQ (reference sequence). J was trimmed by 5 bases and V by 1 base; bases with no gene match: 4. The CDR3 region is CASSLGLAGGETQYF. In DNA form, the CDR3 reads TGTGCCAGCAGCTTAGGTTTAGCGGGAGGCGAGACCCAGTACTTC.

This clone has just a few counts. The gene calls are TRBV5-4 and TRBJ2-7, with a weak D call TRBD2 (6 bases). V lost 2 bases and J lost 4, with 16 bases in between. Per the germline V gene, CDR1 is SGHNT and CDR2 is YYREEE (reference sequence). CDR3 length: 15 residues. The CDR3 here is CASSFGTVPEYEQYF. DNA for the CDR3: TGTGCCAGCAGCTTCGGGACTGTACCCGAATACGAGCAGTACTTC.

J is TRBJ2-1 and V is TRBV28, with 7 bases aligning to TRBD2. The CDR3 is made up of 14 amino acids. Trimming cost V 7 bases and J 3 bases; bases outside gene matches: 6. Germline lookup yields CDR1 MDHEN and CDR2 SYDVKM. CDR3 sequence (DNA): TGTGCCAGCACCGGTCTAGCGGTCTACAATGAGCAGTTCTTC. Translation gives CASTGLAVYNEQFF.

The chain has TRBV5-6 and TRBJ1-2, with D possibly TRBD1 on 5 matching bases. From germline, CDR1 is SGHDT and CDR2 YYEEEE. Between the trimmed V and J ends, which lost 5 bases and 2 bases, there was a span of 13 bases. The CDR3 length is 14 residues. The CDR3, as DNA: TGTGCCAGCAGGATGGACACCCGGAACTATGGCTACACCTTC. It is translated as CASRMDTRNYGYTF.

This clone has only one observation. V is TRBV6-1 and J is TRBJ2-3, with 8 bases fitting TRBD2. Trimming removed 6 bases from V and 4 bases from J; junction bases left unmatched: 6. Germline CDR1 and CDR2: MNHNS and SASEGT. The CDR3 loop spans 14 amino acids. The CDR3 nucleotides are TGTGCCAGCAGCCCCGGGAGGGGGGCAGATACGCAGTATTTT. It is translated as CASSPGRGADTQYF.

This clone was counted a few times. V is TRBV18 and J is TRBJ1-4; 7 bases match TRBD1. Per germline, CDR1 KGHSH and CDR2 LQKENI. The CDR3 runs 14 residues. V lost 2 bases to trimming and J lost 8 bases; unmatched junction nucleotides: 5. As DNA, the CDR3 is TGTGCCAGCTCACCATTGGACAGGAGGGAAAAACTGTTTTTT. Encoded protein: CASSPLDRREKLFF.

This chain connects TRBV6-5 to TRBJ1-4, with a possible D match to TRBD1 (6 bases). Germline-derived CDR1 and CDR2 are MNHEY and SVGAGI. Between the trimmed V and J ends, which lost 5 bases and 3 bases, there was a span of 13 bases. The CDR3 sequence is 15 residues long. The CDR3 loop is CASSPPGQPNEKLFF. The CDR3, as DNA: TGTGCCAGCAGTCCACCGGGACAACCTAATGAAAAACTGTTTTTT.

This chain connects TRBV14 to TRBJ2-4, with 8 bases that match TRBD1. CDR1 SGHDN and CDR2 FVKESK come from the germline V gene. The CDR3 spans 17 residues. With 1 base clipped from V and 2 bases from J, the junction kept 7 bases outside the gene matches. The CDR3 sequence is CASSQGPQGASKNIQYF. CDR3 nucleotide sequence: TGTGCCAGCAGCCAAGGACCCCAGGGGGCATCCAAAAACATTCAGTACTTC. Full variable domain (missing parts from reference TRBV14 and TRBJ2-4): EAGVTQFPSHSVIEKGQTVTLRCDPISGHDNLYWYRRVMGKEIKFLLHFVKESKQDESGMPNNRFLAERTGGTYSTLKVQPAELEDSGVYFCASSQGPQGASKNIQYFGAGTRLSVL.

The chain combines TRBV11-2 with TRBJ2-3; unclear D gene. Trimming pared 6 bases from V and 0 bases from J, leaving 7 bases between. This CDR3 contains 13 residues. Looked up from germline, CDR1 is SGHAT and CDR2 is FQNNGV. The CDR3 is CASSPISTDTQYF. In DNA, the CDR3 is TGTGCCAGCAGTCCTATTAGCACAGATACGCAGTATTTT.

The V gene is TRBV28, the J gene TRBJ2-7; D is possibly TRBD2 (5 bases). The V gene lost 7 bases and the J gene lost 7 bases, with 14 bases spanning the gap. The CDR3 has 12 amino acids. Germline V CDR1 and CDR2: MDHEN, SYDVKM. CDR3: CASKPPTGEQYF. CDR3 nucleotides: TGTGCCAGCAAACCTCCGACGGGGGAGCAGTACTTC.

The chain joins TRBV13 to TRBJ2-3; 13 nucleotides line up with TRBD2. CDR3 length: 16 amino acids. Germline V gene lookup returns CDR1 PRHDT and CDR2 FYEKMQ (reference sequence). Trimming at V came to 4 bases and at J to 3 bases, leaving 4 bases not matched to a gene. The CDR3 reads CASSSGLAGITDTQYF. The CDR3 bases are TGTGCCAGCAGCTCGGGACTAGCGGGAATTACAGATACGCAGTATTTT.